This T cell receptor beta chain appears in the sequencing data of a study of blood T cell repertoires in COVID-19. On the study more broadly: Specimens from acute and convalescent COVID-19 originated in the United States, Italy and Spain. Nucleic acid was either cDNA or gDNA, and it came from T cells, B-cell-depleted T cells, or PBMCs.

In the original analysis: Cell counts per sample came from amplifying reference gene primers. TCRdb's copy holds only in-frame clones and misses some; the assay was immunoSEQ multiplex PCR. The DNA gave D and trimming, while V, J and clone size come from that table. The profile shows about 410,000 clones, about nine tenths of them singletons. The sequenced material came from peripheral blood. The receptor's source is a woman aged 40 to 50 with COVID-19, enrolled during active disease.

DNA of the CDR3: TGTGCCAGCAGTTTAGCGACTAACACTGAAGCTTTCTTT. This gives the protein CASSLATNTEAFF. The chain joins TRBV12-3 or TRBV12-4 to TRBJ1-1; D is ambiguous. The length of the CDR3 is 13 residues. V was clipped by 0 bases and J by 2 bases, with 4 bases between them.